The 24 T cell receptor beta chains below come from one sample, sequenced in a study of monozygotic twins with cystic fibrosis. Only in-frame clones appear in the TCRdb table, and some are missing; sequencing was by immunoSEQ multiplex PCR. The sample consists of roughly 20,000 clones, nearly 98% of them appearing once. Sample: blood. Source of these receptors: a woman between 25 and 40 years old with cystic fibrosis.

The CDR3, as DNA: TGCGCCAGCAGCTTGGCCAAGACTACAGATACGCAGTATTTT. Its protein product is CASSLAKTTDTQYF. This chain connects TRBV5-1 to TRBJ2-3; no clear D gene. The V gene lost 0 bases and the J gene lost 3 bases, with 8 bases spanning the gap. Germline CDR1 is SGHRS and CDR2 is YFSETQ. This CDR3 is built from 14 residues.

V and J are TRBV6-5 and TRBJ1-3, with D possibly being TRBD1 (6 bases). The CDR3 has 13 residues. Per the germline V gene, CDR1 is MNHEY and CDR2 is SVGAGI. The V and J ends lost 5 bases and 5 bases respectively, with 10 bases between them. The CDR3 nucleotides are TGTGCCAGCAGTCAACAGGGAAGAAACACCATATATTTT. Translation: CASSQQGRNTIYF.

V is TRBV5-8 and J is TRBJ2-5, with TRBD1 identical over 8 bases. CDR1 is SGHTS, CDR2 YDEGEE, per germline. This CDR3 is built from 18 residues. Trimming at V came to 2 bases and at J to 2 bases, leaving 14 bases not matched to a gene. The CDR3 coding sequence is TGTGCCAGCAGCTTACCTGCCGCGGACAGGGAAGGTCAAGAGACCCAGTACTTC. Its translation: CASSLPAADREGQETQYF.

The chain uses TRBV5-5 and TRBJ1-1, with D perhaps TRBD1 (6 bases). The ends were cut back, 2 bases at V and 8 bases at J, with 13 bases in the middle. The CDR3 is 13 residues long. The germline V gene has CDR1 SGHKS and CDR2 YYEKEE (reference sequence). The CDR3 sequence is CASSFTRGLEAFF. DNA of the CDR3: TGTGCCAGCAGCTTCACCAGGGGTTTGGAAGCTTTCTTT.

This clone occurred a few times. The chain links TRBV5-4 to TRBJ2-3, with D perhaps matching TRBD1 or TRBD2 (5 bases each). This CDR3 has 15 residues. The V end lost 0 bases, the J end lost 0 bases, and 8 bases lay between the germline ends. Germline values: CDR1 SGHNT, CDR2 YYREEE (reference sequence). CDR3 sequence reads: CASSLGGVSTDTQYF. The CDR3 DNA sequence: TGTGCCAGCAGCTTGGGAGGGGTTAGCACAGATACGCAGTATTTT.

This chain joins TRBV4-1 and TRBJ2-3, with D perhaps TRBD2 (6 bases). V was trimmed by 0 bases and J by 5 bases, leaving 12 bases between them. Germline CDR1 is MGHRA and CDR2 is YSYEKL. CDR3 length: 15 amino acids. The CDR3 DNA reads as TGCGCCAGCAGCCAAGAGGGCGGGGACGGAGATACGCAGTATTTT. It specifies CASSQEGGDGDTQYF.

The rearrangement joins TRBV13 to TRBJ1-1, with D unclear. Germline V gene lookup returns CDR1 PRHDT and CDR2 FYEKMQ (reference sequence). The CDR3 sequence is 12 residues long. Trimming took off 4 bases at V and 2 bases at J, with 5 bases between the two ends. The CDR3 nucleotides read TGTGCCAGCAGCTCCGATAACACTGAAGCTTTCTTT. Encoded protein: CASSSDNTEAFF.

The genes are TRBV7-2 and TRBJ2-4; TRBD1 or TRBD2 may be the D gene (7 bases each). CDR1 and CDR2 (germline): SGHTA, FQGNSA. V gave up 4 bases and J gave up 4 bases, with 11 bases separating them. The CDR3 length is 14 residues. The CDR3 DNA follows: TGTGCCAGCAGCTCCAGGGGGGGAAAAAACATTCAGTACTTC. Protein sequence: CASSSRGGKNIQYF.

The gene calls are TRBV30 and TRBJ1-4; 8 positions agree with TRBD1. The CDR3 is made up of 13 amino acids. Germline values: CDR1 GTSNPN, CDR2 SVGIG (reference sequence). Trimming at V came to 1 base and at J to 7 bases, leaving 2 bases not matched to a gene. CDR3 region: CAWSDGTGEKLFF. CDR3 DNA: TGTGCCTGGAGTGATGGGACAGGTGAAAAACTGTTTTTT.

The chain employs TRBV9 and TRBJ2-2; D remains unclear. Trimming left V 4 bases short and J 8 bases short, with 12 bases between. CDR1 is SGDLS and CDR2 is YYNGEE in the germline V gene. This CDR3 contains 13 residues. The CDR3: CASSPLNSGELFF. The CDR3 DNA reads TGTGCCAGCAGCCCACTAAACTCAGGGGAGCTGTTTTTT. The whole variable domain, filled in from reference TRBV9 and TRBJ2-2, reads DSGVTQTPKHLITATGQRVTLRCSPRSGDLSVYWYQQSLDQGLQFLIQYYNGEERAKGNILERFSAQQFPDLHSELNLSSLELGDSALYFCASSPLNSGELFFGEGSRLTVL.

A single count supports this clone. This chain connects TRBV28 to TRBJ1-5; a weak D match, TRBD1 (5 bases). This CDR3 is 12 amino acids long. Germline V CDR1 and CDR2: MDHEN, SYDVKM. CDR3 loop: CAGGYSNQPQHF. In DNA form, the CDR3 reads TGTGCGGGGGGTTATAGCAATCAGCCCCAGCATTTT.

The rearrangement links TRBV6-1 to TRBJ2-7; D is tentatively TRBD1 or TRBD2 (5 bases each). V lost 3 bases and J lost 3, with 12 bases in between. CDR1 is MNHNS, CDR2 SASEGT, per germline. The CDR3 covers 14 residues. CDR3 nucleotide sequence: TGTGCCAGCAGTGATTGGCAGGGAGACTACGAGCAGTACTTC. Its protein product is CASSDWQGDYEQYF.

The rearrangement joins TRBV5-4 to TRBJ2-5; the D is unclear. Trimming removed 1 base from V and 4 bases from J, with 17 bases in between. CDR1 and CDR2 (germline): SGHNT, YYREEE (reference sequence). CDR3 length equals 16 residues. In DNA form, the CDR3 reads TGTGCCAGCAGCTTGCGGTTGTCCACAACGAGAGAGACCCAGTACTTC. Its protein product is CASSLRLSTTRETQYF.

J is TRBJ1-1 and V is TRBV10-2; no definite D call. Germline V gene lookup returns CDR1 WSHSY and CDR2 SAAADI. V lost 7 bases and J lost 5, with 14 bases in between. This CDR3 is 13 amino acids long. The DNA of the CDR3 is TGCGCCAGCACATCGGTAGGAGGGACTGAAGCTTTCTTT. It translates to CASTSVGGTEAFF.

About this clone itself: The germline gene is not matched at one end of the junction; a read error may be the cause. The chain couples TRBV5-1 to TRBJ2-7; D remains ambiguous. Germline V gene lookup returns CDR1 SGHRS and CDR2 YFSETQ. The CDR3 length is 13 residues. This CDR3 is CASSLASLYEQYF. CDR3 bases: TGCGCCAGCAGTTTGGCCTCCCTCTACGAGCAGTACTTC.

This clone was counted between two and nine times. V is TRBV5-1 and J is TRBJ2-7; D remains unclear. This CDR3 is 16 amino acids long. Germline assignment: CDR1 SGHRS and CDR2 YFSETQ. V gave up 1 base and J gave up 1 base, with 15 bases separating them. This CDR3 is CASSLRGLGLSYEQYF. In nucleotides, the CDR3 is TGCGCCAGCAGCTTGAGAGGCCTCGGGCTTTCCTACGAGCAGTACTTC.

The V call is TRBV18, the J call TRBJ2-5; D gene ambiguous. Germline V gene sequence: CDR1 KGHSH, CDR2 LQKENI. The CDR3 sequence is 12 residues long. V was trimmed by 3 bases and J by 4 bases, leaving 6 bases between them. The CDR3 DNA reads TGTGCCAGCTCACCGGGTAGAGAGACCCAGTACTTC. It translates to CASSPGRETQYF.

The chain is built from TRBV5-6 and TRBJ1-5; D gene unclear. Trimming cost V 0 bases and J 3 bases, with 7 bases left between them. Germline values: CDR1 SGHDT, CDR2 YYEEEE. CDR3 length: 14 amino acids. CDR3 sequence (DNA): TGTGCCAGCAGCTTGGGCAGCTTCAATCAGCCCCAGCATTTT. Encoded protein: CASSLGSFNQPQHF.

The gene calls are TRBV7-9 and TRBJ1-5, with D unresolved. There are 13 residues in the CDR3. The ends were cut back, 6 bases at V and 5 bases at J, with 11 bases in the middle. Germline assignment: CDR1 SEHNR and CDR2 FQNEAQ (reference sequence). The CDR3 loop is CASSNRGDQPQHF. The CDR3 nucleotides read TGTGCCAGCAGTAACCGAGGAGATCAGCCCCAGCATTTT. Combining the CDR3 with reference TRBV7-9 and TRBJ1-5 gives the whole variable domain DTGVSQNPRHKITKRGQNVTFRCDPISEHNRLYWYRQTLGQGPEFLTYFQNEAQLEKSRLLSDRFSAERPKGSFSTLEIQRTEQGDSAMYLCASSNRGDQPQHFGDGTRLSIL.

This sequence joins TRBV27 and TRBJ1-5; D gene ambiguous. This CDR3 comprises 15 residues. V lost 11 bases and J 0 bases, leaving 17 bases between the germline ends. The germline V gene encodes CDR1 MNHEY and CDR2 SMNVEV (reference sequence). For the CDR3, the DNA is TGTGCCGGAGGGTTGGAAGGTGGTAGCAATCAGCCCCAGCATTTT. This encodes CAGGLEGGSNQPQHF.

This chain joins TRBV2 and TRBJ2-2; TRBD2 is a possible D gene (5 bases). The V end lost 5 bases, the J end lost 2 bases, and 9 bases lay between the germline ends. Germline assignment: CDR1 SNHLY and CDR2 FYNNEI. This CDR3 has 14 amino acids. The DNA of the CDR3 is TGTGCCAGCAGTTTCCGGGAAAACACCGGGGAGCTGTTTTTT. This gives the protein CASSFRENTGELFF.

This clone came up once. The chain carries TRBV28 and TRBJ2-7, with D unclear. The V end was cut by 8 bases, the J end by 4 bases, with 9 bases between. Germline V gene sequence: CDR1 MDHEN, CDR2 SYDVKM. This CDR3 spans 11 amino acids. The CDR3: CASGSLYEQYF. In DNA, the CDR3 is TGTGCCAGCGGAAGTTTATACGAGCAGTACTTC.

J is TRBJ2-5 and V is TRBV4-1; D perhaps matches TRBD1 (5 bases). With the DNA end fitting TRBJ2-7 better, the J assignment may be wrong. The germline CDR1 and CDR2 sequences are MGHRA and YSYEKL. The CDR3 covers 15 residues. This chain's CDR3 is CASSQDQGRAYEQYF. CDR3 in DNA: TGCGCCAGCAGCCAAGATCAGGGTAGAGCCTACGAGCAGTACTTC.

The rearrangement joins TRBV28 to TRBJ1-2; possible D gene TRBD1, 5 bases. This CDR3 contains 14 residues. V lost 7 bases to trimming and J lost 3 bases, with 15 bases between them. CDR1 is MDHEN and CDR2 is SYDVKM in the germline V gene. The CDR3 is CASIPGGDDYGYTF. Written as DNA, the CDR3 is TGTGCCAGCATCCCCGGGGGGGACGACTATGGCTACACCTTC.